This TCR beta chain was retrieved from a study of cytomegalovirus exposure and HLA in healthy donors. The wider study: When 350 to 500 donors were genotyped, approximately 81% of them were found to fall in the Caucasian-associated ancestry cluster. Broader study findings: Reportedly, diagnosis of cytomegalovirus status by the classifier showed high specificity and sensitivity. A later analysis revealed that TCR association rates differed between HLA loci, peaking at DRB1 and bottoming out at HLA-C. Analysis performed later found roughly 18,000 TCR beta sequences associated with HLA alleles at 0.05 false discovery rate.

For this clone: Its cognate antigen is unknown.

V was pared by 1 base and J by 2 bases, with 9 bases between. Germline-derived CDR1 and CDR2 are SGHTA and FQGNSA. This CDR3 comprises 15 residues. The study ran its PCR with 60 Vbeta and 13 Jbeta primers. TCRdb's copy holds only in-frame clones and misses some; the assay was immunoSEQ multiplex PCR. Here the sample spans under 200,000 clones, about four fifths being singletons. The genes are TRBV7-2 and TRBJ2-1, with TRBD2 as a possible D gene (5 bases). The TCR comes from a man in his forties in good health and CMV-seropositive. The specimen was PBMCs. CDR3: CASSLDPAAYNEQFF. The CDR3 nucleotides read TGTGCCAGCAGCTTAGATCCAGCGGCCTACAATGAGCAGTTCTTC.